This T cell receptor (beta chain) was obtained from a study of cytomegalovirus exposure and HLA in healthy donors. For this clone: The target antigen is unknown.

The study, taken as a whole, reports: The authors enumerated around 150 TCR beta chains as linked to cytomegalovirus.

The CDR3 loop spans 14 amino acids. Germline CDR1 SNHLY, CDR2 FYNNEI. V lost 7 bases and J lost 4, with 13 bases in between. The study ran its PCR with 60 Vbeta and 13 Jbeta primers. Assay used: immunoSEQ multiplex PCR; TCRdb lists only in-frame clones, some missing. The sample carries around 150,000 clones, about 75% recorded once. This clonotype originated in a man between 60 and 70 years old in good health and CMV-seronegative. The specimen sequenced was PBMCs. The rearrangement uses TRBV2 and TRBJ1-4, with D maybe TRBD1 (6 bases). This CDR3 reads CASMQGSINEKLFF. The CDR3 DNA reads TGTGCCAGCATGCAGGGGTCGATTAATGAAAAACTGTTTTTT.